This entry lists 18 T cell receptor beta chains sequenced from one sample in a study of early T cells in non-severe SARS-CoV-2 infection. One entry per CDR3 protein, called by TCRdb with MiXCR from the 5' RACE reads. The sample has about 42,000 distinct CDR3 sequences, approximately 6.2% seen once; the top ten hold more than 7%. Sample: whole blood, taken at baseline. These receptors were taken from an adult who was a healthcare worker with PCR-confirmed SARS-CoV-2 infection or an uninfected control (not recorded which).

This clonotype was seen more than once but under ten times. Here the CDR3 reads CASSQDQAKYQETQYF. The CDR3 region has the DNA TGCGCCAGCAGCCAAGATCAAGCAAAGTACCAAGAGACCCAGTACTTC. V is TRBV4-3 and J is TRBJ2-5; D is unresolved. The CDR3 is made up of 16 amino acids. V was cut by 0 bases and J by 0 bases, with 11 bases left in between. CDR1 and CDR2 (germline): LGHNA, YSLEER.

The genes are TRBV19 and TRBJ2-4, with a tentative D call TRBD2 (5 bases). Germline CDR1 LNHDA, CDR2 SQIVND (reference sequence). This CDR3 is built from 14 residues. The V end lost 5 bases, the J end lost 6 bases, and 14 bases lay between the germline ends. CDR3 amino acids: CASSPRGSVNIQYF. CDR3 nucleotides: TGTGCCAGTAGTCCGAGAGGGAGTGTAAACATTCAGTACTTC.

This clonotype was detected ten times or more. The J gene is TRBJ1-1, the V gene TRBV20-1; D is ambiguous. Germline V CDR1 and CDR2: DFQATT, SNEGSKA (reference sequence). V gave up 3 bases and J gave up 11 bases, with 16 bases separating them. The CDR3 has 12 amino acids. CDR3 nucleotides: TGCAGTGCTAGGGCAGGAGGTTTGTGGGCTTTCTTT. Translating gives CSARAGGLWAFF.

This clonotype was detected many times. V gene TRBV29-1 combines with J gene TRBJ1-1; D ambiguous. Germline V lookup: CDR1 SQVTM, CDR2 ANQGSEA. V lost 6 bases to trimming and J lost 1 base, with 12 bases between them. The CDR3 runs to 13 residues. The CDR3 DNA reads as TGCAGCGTCGCTTTGAGGCCGAACACTGAAGCTTTCTTT. It encodes CSVALRPNTEAFF.

The rearrangement links TRBV5-4 to TRBJ2-7, with D tentatively TRBD1 (5 bases). Germline lookup yields CDR1 SGHNT and CDR2 YYREEE (reference sequence). Trimming left V 4 bases short and J 0 bases short, with 14 bases between. CDR3 length: 15 amino acids. CDR3 residues: CASSDPTGFSYEQYF. In DNA form, the CDR3 reads TGTGCCAGCAGCGACCCCACAGGTTTCTCCTACGAGCAGTACTTC. Filled out from reference TRBV5-4 and TRBJ2-7, the complete variable domain reads ETGVTQSPTHLIKTRGQQVTLRCSSQSGHNTVSWYQQALGQGPQFIFQYYREEENGRGNFPPRFSGLQFPNYSSELNVNALELDDSALYLCASSDPTGFSYEQYFGPGTRLTVT.

This clonotype was recorded at least ten times. J is TRBJ2-3 and V is TRBV5-4; the match to TRBD1 covers 7 bases. Trimming cost V 0 bases and J 1 base; bases outside gene matches: 2. This CDR3 comprises 15 residues. In germline, CDR1 is SGHNT, CDR2 YYREEE (reference sequence). The CDR3 spells CASSLEGGRTDTQYF. The CDR3 DNA follows: TGTGCCAGCAGCTTGGAAGGGGGCCGCACAGATACGCAGTATTTT. The variable domain in full, with the rest retrieved from reference TRBV5-4 and TRBJ2-3, is ETGVTQSPTHLIKTRGQQVTLRCSSQSGHNTVSWYQQALGQGPQFIFQYYREEENGRGNFPPRFSGLQFPNYSSELNVNALELDDSALYLCASSLEGGRTDTQYFGPGTRLTVL.

J is TRBJ2-7 and V is TRBV6-1; tentative D call: TRBD2 (5 bases). The CDR3 has 12 amino acids. Germline assignment: CDR1 MNHNS and CDR2 SASEGT. V lost 1 base and J lost 7, with 8 bases in between. In DNA, the CDR3 is TGTGCCAGCAGTGAAGTGAGGGCGGAGCAGTACTTC. Translating it yields CASSEVRAEQYF.

In this sample, this clonotype turned up many times. The chain uses TRBV20-1 and TRBJ1-1; unclear D gene. Per germline, CDR1 DFQATT and CDR2 SNEGSKA (reference sequence). The CDR3 covers 13 residues. V lost 3 bases, J lost 0 bases, and 8 bases lay in between. CDR3 in DNA: TGCAGTGCTAGGAAGGACCTGAACACTGAAGCTTTCTTT. This gives the protein CSARKDLNTEAFF.

This chain joins TRBV7-3 and TRBJ2-1; D is uncertain. CDR3 length: 15 amino acids. Trimming shortened V by 3 bases and J by 0 bases, and 9 bases separated the two germline ends. Per germline, CDR1 SGHTA and CDR2 FQGTGA. CDR3 residues: CASSFQSSSYNEQFF. CDR3 bases: TGTGCCAGCAGCTTCCAATCCAGCTCCTACAATGAGCAGTTCTTC. The whole variable domain, remainder taken from reference TRBV7-3 and TRBJ2-1, is GAGVSQTPSNKVTEKGKYVELRCDPISGHTALYWYRQSLGQGPEFLIYFQGTGAADDSGLPNDRFFAVRPEGSVSTLKIQRTERGDSAVYLCASSFQSSSYNEQFFGPGTRLTVL.

This clonotype was seen ten or more times. The chain couples TRBV27 to TRBJ1-5; a weak D match, TRBD1 (5 bases). Germline assignment: CDR1 MNHEY and CDR2 SMNVEV (reference sequence). CDR3 length: 14 amino acids. V lost 5 bases and J 4 bases, leaving 12 bases between the germline ends. The CDR3 nucleotides read TGTGCCAGCAGTGCGAGGGACCCAAATCAGCCCCAGCATTTT. It specifies CASSARDPNQPQHF.

This clonotype was found many times. The rearrangement joins TRBV5-5 to TRBJ1-1; D is perhaps TRBD1 (5 bases). V was cut by 2 bases and J by 7 bases, with 15 bases left in between. The CDR3 contains 14 residues. Germline V gene data show CDR1 as SGHKS and CDR2 as YYEKEE (reference sequence). The CDR3 DNA reads TGTGCCAGCAGCTTAACCGGGACGGGATTTGAAGCTTTCTTT. As protein: CASSLTGTGFEAFF.

This clonotype was recorded many times. The chain couples TRBV7-6 to TRBJ2-3, with D possibly TRBD1 on 7 matching bases. Trimming took 0 bases from V and 0 from J, leaving 22 bases between them. The CDR3 consists of 20 residues. The germline V gene has CDR1 SGHVS and CDR2 FNYEAQ. CDR3 in amino acids: CASSLAVGITGGGSTDTQYF. DNA for the CDR3: TGTGCCAGCAGCTTAGCTGTGGGGATTACAGGAGGGGGCAGCACAGATACGCAGTATTTT.

V usage is TRBV28 and J usage is TRBJ2-1; D is perhaps TRBD2 (7 bases). In germline, CDR1 is MDHEN, CDR2 SYDVKM. The CDR3 is made up of 13 amino acids. The V end lost 8 bases, the J end lost 4 bases, and 12 bases lay between the germline ends. CDR3 amino acids: CASRGARYNEQFF. CDR3 in DNA: TGTGCCAGCCGGGGGGCGCGTTACAATGAGCAGTTCTTC. The variable domain in full, with the rest retrieved from reference TRBV28 and TRBJ2-1, is DVKVTQSSRYLVKRTGEKVFLECVQDMDHENMFWYRQDPGLGLRLIYFSYDVKMKEKGDIPEGYSVSREKKERFSLILESASTNQTSMYLCASRGARYNEQFFGPGTRLTVL.

This clonotype appeared many times. This rearrangement joins TRBV5-3 to TRBJ2-5; TRBD2 is a possible D gene (6 bases). TRBV5-3 is an ORF, with its function uncertain. The CDR3 runs to 14 residues. V lost 4 bases to trimming and J lost 3 bases, with 13 bases between them. This chain's CDR3 is CARSGREPEETQYF. DNA for the CDR3: TGTGCCAGAAGCGGCCGGGAGCCCGAAGAGACCCAGTACTTC.

This clonotype has more than one count but fewer than ten. V and J are TRBV3-1 and TRBJ2-3; TRBD2 matches 11 bases. The germline gives CDR1 LGHDT, CDR2 YNNKEL (reference sequence). CDR3 size: 16 residues. Losses at the gene ends were 2 bases for V and 1 base for J; bases not matched to a gene: 2. The CDR3 nucleotides are TGTGCCAGCAGCCAATCGGGACTAGCGGGCACAGATACGCAGTATTTT. Residues: CASSQSGLAGTDTQYF.

This clonotype was counted many times. J is TRBJ2-1 and V is TRBV18, with 11 bases that match TRBD2. V shed 3 bases, J shed 8 bases, and the junction held 9 bases outside the gene matches. The CDR3 has 16 amino acids. The germline V gene has CDR1 KGHSH and CDR2 LQKENI. The CDR3: CASSPISGGARYEQFF. CDR3 sequence (DNA): TGTGCCAGCTCACCGATTAGCGGGGGGGCCAGGTATGAGCAGTTCTTC.

This clonotype was seen at least ten times. The CDR3 DNA follows: TGTGCCAGCAACAGGACAGGGAGCACAGATACGCAGTATTTT. Encoded protein: CASNRTGSTDTQYF. The genes are TRBV27 and TRBJ2-3, with 8 bases identical to TRBD1. This CDR3 comprises 14 residues. Unmatched junction bases numbered 3, after V lost 7 bases and J lost 0 bases. The germline CDR1 and CDR2 sequences are MNHEY and SMNVEV (reference sequence).

The table lists this clonotype with many counts. The chain couples TRBV7-9 to TRBJ2-1; D is tentatively TRBD1 or TRBD2 (6 bases each). Germline CDR1 reads SEHNR; CDR2 reads FQNEAQ (reference sequence). Between the trimmed V and J ends, which lost 4 bases and 2 bases, there was a span of 18 bases. The CDR3 contains 17 residues. CDR3 coding DNA: TGTGCCAGCAGCTCTCGAATAGAGGGGGGTACCTACAATGAGCAGTTCTTC. This encodes CASSSRIEGGTYNEQFF.